This passage covers 20 T cell receptor beta chains from one sample sequenced in a study of CD8 T cells in Susac syndrome (dated by TCRdb to about 2019). The protocol used for the library was the immunoSEQ multiplex PCR assay. RNA was extracted using the RNeasy kit, and about 0.5 to 1 microgram was reverse transcribed with random hexamers. TCRdb redid the processing of the public reads, applying fastp at Q25 and MiXCR, and retained in-frame beta chains. Here each entry gathers all rows of one CDR3 protein and keeps the most common genes and DNA. The sample table lists 180,000 or so distinct CDR3 sequences, 85% to 95% of them with a count of one. More than 0.08% of the sample is in the top ten clones. Sequenced sample: CD4+ T cells from PBMCs. Every receptor here comes from a human donor with Susac syndrome.

The rearrangement uses TRBV5-1 and TRBJ2-5; 11 bases match TRBD2. The CDR3 covers 17 residues. The V gene end was trimmed by 0 bases and the J gene end by 2 bases; junction bases not matched to a gene: 6. The germline V gene has CDR1 SGHRS and CDR2 YFSETQ. The DNA for the CDR3 is TGCGCCAGCAGCTTGGTTGGTAGCGGGGGGGTACAAGAGACCCAGTACTTC. Encoded protein: CASSLVGSGGVQETQYF.

The genes are TRBV28 and TRBJ2-7; D remains unclear. In germline, CDR1 is MDHEN, CDR2 SYDVKM. The ends were cut back, 7 bases at V and 9 bases at J, with 19 bases in the middle. The CDR3 totals 13 residues. The CDR3 loop is CASTGDRPLGQYF. CDR3 DNA: TGTGCCAGCACCGGCGACCGGCCCTTGGGGCAGTACTTC. The entire variable domain, with the rest obtained from reference TRBV28 and TRBJ2-7, is as follows: DVKVTQSSRYLVKRTGEKVFLECVQDMDHENMFWYRQDPGLGLRLIYFSYDVKMKEKGDIPEGYSVSREKKERFSLILESASTNQTSMYLCASTGDRPLGQYFGPGTRLTVT.

The chain employs TRBV20-1 and TRBJ2-1, with 7 bases that match TRBD2. V gave up 3 bases and J gave up 7 bases; unmatched junction bases: 9. The germline V gene has CDR1 DFQATT and CDR2 SNEGSKA (reference sequence). The CDR3 has 14 residues. In nucleotides, the CDR3 is TGCAGTGCTAGCGCGGGGGTCTCGAGGAATGAGCAGTTCTTC. This encodes CSASAGVSRNEQFF.

This chain uses TRBV7-2 with TRBJ2-5; no clear D gene. Germline CDR1 and CDR2: SGHTA and FQGNSA. Between the trimmed V and J ends, which lost 5 bases and 5 bases, there was a span of 9 bases. This CDR3 is built from 12 residues. For the CDR3, the DNA is TGTGCCAGCAGCCAGCGAAGGGAGACCCAGTACTTC. Translation: CASSQRRETQYF.

The chain uses TRBV7-9 and TRBJ2-7; D unresolved. V lost 4 bases, J lost 0 bases, and 10 bases lay in between. The CDR3 contains 14 residues. Germline CDR1 reads SEHNR; CDR2 reads FQNEAQ (reference sequence). The CDR3 nucleotides read TGTGCCAGCAGCTCCACCTCCTCCTCCTACGAGCAGTACTTC. Translation: CASSSTSSSYEQYF.

The CDR3 sequence is CASSAREKQYF. In DNA, the CDR3 is TGTGCCAGCAGTGCCAGGGAAAAGCAGTACTTC. The genes are TRBV25-1 and TRBJ2-7, with D possibly being TRBD1 (5 bases). Germline CDR1 MGHDK, CDR2 SYGVNS. The CDR3 has 11 residues. Trimming shortened V by 4 bases and J by 8 bases, and 9 bases separated the two germline ends.

This chain joins TRBV5-4 and TRBJ2-1; 14 bases align to TRBD2. The CDR3 loop spans 15 amino acids. J lost 10 bases, V lost 5 bases, and 8 bases had no gene match. In germline, CDR1 is SGHNT, CDR2 YYREEE (reference sequence). CDR3 DNA sequence: TGTGCCAGCAGGGAGGGACTAGCGGGGGACGGAGAGCAGTTCTTC. Its protein is CASREGLAGDGEQFF.

The chain is built from TRBV3-1 and TRBJ2-2; D is possibly TRBD1 or TRBD2 (6 bases each). V lost 7 bases and J 5 bases, leaving 32 bases between the germline ends. Germline CDR1 reads LGHDT; CDR2 reads YNNKEL (reference sequence). The CDR3 totals 20 residues. The CDR3 reads CASTKGVSGAIPQWTGELFF. The CDR3 DNA reads as TGTGCCAGCACAAAGGGAGTATCGGGGGCGATTCCCCAGTGGACCGGGGAGCTGTTTTTT.

CDR3 sequence: CASSGTSRGELFF. The CDR3, as DNA: TGTGCCAGCAGCGGGACTAGCCGCGGGGAGCTGTTTTTT. The V call is TRBV6-2 or TRBV6-3, the J call TRBJ2-2; TRBD2 matches 9 bases. CDR3 length equals 13 residues. CDR1 is MNHEY, CDR2 SVGEGT, per germline. The V and J ends lost 6 bases and 7 bases, in that order; junction bases with no gene match: 3.

The chain couples TRBV3-1 to TRBJ2-3; 11 nucleotides align to TRBD2. The germline CDR1 and CDR2 sequences are LGHDT and YNNKEL (reference sequence). The length of the CDR3 is 17 residues. J lost 3 bases, V lost 4 bases, and 9 bases had no gene match. The CDR3 DNA sequence: TGTGCCAGCAGCCCGAAGTCCCGGACTAGCGGGACAGATACGCAGTATTTT. Its translation: CASSPKSRTSGTDTQYF.

The chain joins TRBV5-1 to TRBJ1-6; a possible D gene is TRBD1 (5 bases). With 2 bases removed from V and 10 bases from J, the gap between germline ends came to 19 bases. Germline V gene lookup returns CDR1 SGHRS and CDR2 YFSETQ. This CDR3 spans 16 amino acids. The CDR3 loop reads CASSFDGAGTGSPLHF. CDR3 nucleotides: TGCGCCAGCAGCTTCGACGGGGCTGGAACCGGCTCACCCCTCCACTTT.

V and J are TRBV12-3 or TRBV12-4 and TRBJ1-1; 7 nucleotides align to TRBD1. The CDR3 is 16 residues long. V lost 7 bases and J lost 5; bases outside the gene matches: 16. The CDR3: CASTEFTGVGRTEAFF. In DNA form, the CDR3 reads TGTGCCAGCACCGAATTCACAGGGGTCGGGAGGACTGAAGCTTTCTTT.

The chain has TRBV30 and TRBJ2-7; 7 bases align to TRBD2. The ends lost 1 base at V and 3 bases at J; junction bases unmatched: 9. CDR3 length equals 15 residues. Per the germline V gene, CDR1 is GTSNPN and CDR2 is SVGIG (reference sequence). This CDR3 is CAWSATGTGGYEQYF. The CDR3 DNA follows: TGTGCCTGGAGTGCCACCGGGACGGGAGGCTACGAGCAGTACTTC. Together with reference TRBV30 and TRBJ2-7, the CDR3 gives the full variable domain: SQTIHQWPATLVQPVGSPLSLECTVEGTSNPNLYWYRQAAGRGLQLLFYSVGIGQISSEVPQNLSASRPQDRQFILSSKKLLLSDSGFYLCAWSATGTGGYEQYFGPGTRLTVT.

The V and J genes are TRBV11-2 and TRBJ1-1; TRBD1 agrees at 8 bases. In germline, CDR1 is SGHAT, CDR2 FQNNGV. This CDR3 comprises 16 residues. The V and J ends lost 6 bases and 3 bases, in that order; junction bases with no gene match: 12. CDR3 loop: CASRFGQGLRDTEAFF. CDR3 nucleotides: TGTGCCAGCAGGTTTGGACAGGGCTTGCGGGACACTGAAGCTTTCTTT.

The CDR3 sequence: CASSIGTGGVYEQYF. Here the CDR3 DNA reads TGTGCCAGTAGTATTGGGACAGGGGGCGTTTACGAGCAGTACTTC. The V call is TRBV19, the J call TRBJ2-7, with TRBD1 matching 12 bases. The CDR3 length is 15 residues. V lost 3 bases, J lost 4 bases, and 4 bases stayed unmatched. Germline V gives CDR1 LNHDA, CDR2 SQIVND (reference sequence). Together with reference TRBV19 and TRBJ2-7, the CDR3 gives the full variable domain: DGGITQSPKYLFRKEGQNVTLSCEQNLNHDAMYWYRQDPGQGLRLIYYSQIVNDFQKGDIAEGYSVSREKKESFPLTVTSAQKNPTAFYLCASSIGTGGVYEQYFGPGTRLTVT.

V usage is TRBV20-1 and J usage is TRBJ1-1, with D uncertain. Germline V lookup: CDR1 DFQATT, CDR2 SNEGSKA (reference sequence). This CDR3 is 15 amino acids long. V was shortened by 4 bases and J by 3 bases, with 18 bases between the two germline ends. CDR3 region: CSATEGPWQDTEAFF. The CDR3 coding sequence is TGCAGTGCTACCGAAGGGCCCTGGCAGGACACTGAAGCTTTCTTT.

The chain couples TRBV5-1 to TRBJ1-2; D not certain. Germline V lookup: CDR1 SGHRS, CDR2 YFSETQ. Deletions cut 0 bases from V and 4 bases from J, with 10 bases between. The CDR3 is made up of 14 amino acids. The CDR3 region is CASSLGSKPYGYTF. The CDR3 coding sequence is TGCGCCAGCAGCTTGGGGTCGAAACCCTATGGCTACACCTTC.

This clonotype is a singleton in its sample. This chain links TRBV19 with TRBJ2-7; 8 nucleotides line up with TRBD1. Germline trimming cut 5 bases from V and 2 bases from J; bases unmatched to any gene: 5. This CDR3 is 14 amino acids long. In germline, CDR1 is LNHDA, CDR2 SQIVND (reference sequence). The CDR3 sequence: CASSFKTGAYEQYF. The CDR3 DNA reads TGTGCCAGTAGTTTTAAGACAGGGGCCTACGAGCAGTACTTC.

The chain combines TRBV15 with TRBJ2-7, with TRBD2 matching 10 bases. The germline V gene has CDR1 LNHNV and CDR2 YYDKDF (reference sequence). The CDR3 has 16 residues. The J segment lost 0 bases and the V segment lost 0 bases, leaving 2 bases of the junction unmatched. The CDR3 is CATSRDLAGGSYEQYF. In nucleotides, the CDR3 is TGTGCCACCAGCAGAGATTTAGCGGGAGGCTCCTACGAGCAGTACTTC.

The chain recombines TRBV18 with TRBJ1-1; a possible D gene is TRBD1 (6 bases). Trimming left V 6 bases short and J 3 bases short, with 8 bases between. The germline gives CDR1 KGHSH, CDR2 LQKENI. The CDR3 sequence is 12 residues long. The CDR3 spells CASSKGDTEAFF. CDR3 bases: TGTGCCAGCTCCAAGGGGGACACTGAAGCTTTCTTT.